This TCR beta chain was captured in a study of cytomegalovirus exposure and HLA in healthy donors. A note on this clone: What it binds is not known.

PCR involved 60 Vbeta and 13 Jbeta primers. Per the study methods: Unique TCR beta chains totaled roughly 79 million in a later count, with some 10 million of them shared. Data came from immunoSEQ multiplex PCR; TCRdb stores just in-frame clones and leaves some out. The V and J calls and clone size are taken from that table; D and trimming were inferred from the DNA. In total, the table holds 60,000 to 70,000 clones. The study's findings and limits: A list of 150 or so TCR beta chains associated with cytomegalovirus was given. Later analysis reportedly placed an Asian-associated ancestry cluster below the roughly 690-donor mean in N-insertions.

The CDR3 consists of 13 residues. Per germline, CDR1 GTSNPN and CDR2 SVGIG (reference sequence). Trimming pared 5 bases from V and 2 bases from J, leaving 12 bases between. The sequence derives from a man aged 25-45 years in good health and CMV-seropositive. This chain joins TRBV30 and TRBJ1-1; tentative D call: TRBD1 (6 bases). The source material was PBMCs. The CDR3 loop reads CAWGTDSNTEAFF. The CDR3, as DNA: TGTGCCTGGGGAACGGACAGCAACACTGAAGCTTTCTTT.